This T cell receptor (beta chain) was obtained from a study of blood T cell repertoires in COVID-19. In the study overall: The study drew acute and convalescent COVID-19 samples from the United States, Italy and Spain.

CDR1 and CDR2 (germline): LNHNV, YYDKDF (reference sequence). Trimming shortened V by 5 bases and J by 6 bases, and 14 bases separated the two germline ends. This CDR3 has 15 amino acids. Study processing details: By means of reference gene primer amplification, nucleated cell counts were estimated. Profiling relied on immunoSEQ multiplex PCR, and the TCRdb table lists in-frame clones only, not all of them. V, J and clone size are taken as reported in that table, and D and trimming were inferred from the DNA itself. The data contain 200,000 or so clones, 65% to 85% of them singletons. This sequence was found in a man aged 55 to 69 with active or convalescent COVID-19. The chain employs TRBV15 and TRBJ1-6; D might be TRBD1 (5 bases). The sample comprised peripheral blood. The CDR3 loop reads CATSPRAVGNSPLHF. The CDR3 bases are TGTGCCACCAGCCCCAGGGCAGTGGGTAATTCACCCCTCCACTTT.